Only a few counts were recorded for the clone carrying this T cell receptor (beta chain). Antigen: not known. The sample comes from a study of blood T cells in healthy people across ages. Individuals who donated were healthy Caucasians from Russia aged roughly 6 to 100. A second PCR, run for about 6 to 11 cycles, used a sample-barcoded 5' primer plus a J-beta primer mix. A template-switch adaptor containing 12 random nucleotides labeled each cDNA molecule. TCRdb fed the 5' RACE reads into MiXCR, producing one record per CDR3 protein. This repertoire shows 1.5 million or so distinct CDR3 sequences, about 42% found once; its top ten account for under 5%. Study findings and constraints: Compared with aged donors, long-lived donors showed fewer expanded clones, suggesting selection.

V was clipped by 7 bases and J by 2 bases, with 15 bases between them. The CDR3 runs to 14 residues. Germline-derived CDR1 and CDR2 are SQVTM and ANQGSEA. What was sequenced was blood. This receptor was taken from a woman aged 18 to 35 in good health. This rearrangement joins TRBV29-1 to TRBJ2-1; D may be TRBD1 (6 bases). The CDR3, as DNA: TGCAGCGCCCACGAGCACAGGGCCTACAATGAGCAGTTCTTC. Translated: CSAHEHRAYNEQFF.